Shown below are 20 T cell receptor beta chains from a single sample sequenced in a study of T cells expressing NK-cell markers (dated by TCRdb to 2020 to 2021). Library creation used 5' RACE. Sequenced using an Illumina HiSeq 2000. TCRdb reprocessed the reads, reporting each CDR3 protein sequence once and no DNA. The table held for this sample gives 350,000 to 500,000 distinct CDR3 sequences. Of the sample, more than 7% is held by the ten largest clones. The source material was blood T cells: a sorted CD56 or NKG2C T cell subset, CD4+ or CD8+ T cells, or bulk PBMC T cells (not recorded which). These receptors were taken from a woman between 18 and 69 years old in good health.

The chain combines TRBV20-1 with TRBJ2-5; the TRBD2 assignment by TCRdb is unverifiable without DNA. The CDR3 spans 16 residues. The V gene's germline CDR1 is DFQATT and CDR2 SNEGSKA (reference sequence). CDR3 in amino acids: CSATRVGASGFGTQYF.

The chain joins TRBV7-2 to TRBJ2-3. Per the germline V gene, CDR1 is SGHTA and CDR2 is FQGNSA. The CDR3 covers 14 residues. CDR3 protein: CASSVSALTDTQYF.

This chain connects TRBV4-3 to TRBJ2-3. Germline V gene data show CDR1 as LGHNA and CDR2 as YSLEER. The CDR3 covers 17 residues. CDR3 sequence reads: CASSQEPPTLRTDTQYF.

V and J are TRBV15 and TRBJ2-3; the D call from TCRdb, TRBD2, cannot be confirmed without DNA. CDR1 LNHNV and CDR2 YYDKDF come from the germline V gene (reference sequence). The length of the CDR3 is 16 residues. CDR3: CATSTPEREFTDTQYF.

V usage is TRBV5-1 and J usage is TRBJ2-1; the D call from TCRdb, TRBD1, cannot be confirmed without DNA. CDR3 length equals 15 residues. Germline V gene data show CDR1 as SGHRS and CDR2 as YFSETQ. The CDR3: CASSLEGALLDEQFF.

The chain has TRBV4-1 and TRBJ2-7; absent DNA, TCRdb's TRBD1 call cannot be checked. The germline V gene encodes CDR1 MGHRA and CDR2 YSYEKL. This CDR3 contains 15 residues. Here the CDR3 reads CASSQEGQGAYEQYF.

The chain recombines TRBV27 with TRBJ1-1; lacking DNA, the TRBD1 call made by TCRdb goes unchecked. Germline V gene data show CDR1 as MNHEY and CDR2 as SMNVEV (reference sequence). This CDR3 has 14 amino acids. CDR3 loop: CASSFGGNFVEAFF.

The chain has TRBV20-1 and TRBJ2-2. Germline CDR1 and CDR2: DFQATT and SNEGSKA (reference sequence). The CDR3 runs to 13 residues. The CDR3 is CSASSADTGELFF.

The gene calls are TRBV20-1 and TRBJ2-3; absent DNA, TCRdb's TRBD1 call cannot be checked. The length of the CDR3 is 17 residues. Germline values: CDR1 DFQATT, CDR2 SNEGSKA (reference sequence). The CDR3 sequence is CSAPGSGQLRGADTQYF.

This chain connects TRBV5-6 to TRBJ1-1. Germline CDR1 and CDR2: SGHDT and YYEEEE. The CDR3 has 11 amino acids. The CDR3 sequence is CASSLGHEAFF.

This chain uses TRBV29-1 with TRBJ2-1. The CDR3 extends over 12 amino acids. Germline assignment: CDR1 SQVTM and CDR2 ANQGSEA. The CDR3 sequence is CSVGEIGNEQFF.

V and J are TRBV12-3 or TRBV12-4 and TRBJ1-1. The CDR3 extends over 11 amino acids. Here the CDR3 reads CASSLGAEAFF.

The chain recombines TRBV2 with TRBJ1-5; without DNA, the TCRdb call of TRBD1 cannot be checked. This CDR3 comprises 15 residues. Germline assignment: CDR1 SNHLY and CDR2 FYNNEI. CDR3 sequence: CASAGTGSSNQPQHF.

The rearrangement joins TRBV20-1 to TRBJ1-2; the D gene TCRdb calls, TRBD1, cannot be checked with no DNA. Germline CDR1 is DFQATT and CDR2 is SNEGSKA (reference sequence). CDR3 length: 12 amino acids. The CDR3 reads CSARWGDYGYTF.

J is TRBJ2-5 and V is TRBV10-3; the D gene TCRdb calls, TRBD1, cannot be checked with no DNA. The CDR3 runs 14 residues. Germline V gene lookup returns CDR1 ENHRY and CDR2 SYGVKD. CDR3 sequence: CAISLSWAGETQYF.

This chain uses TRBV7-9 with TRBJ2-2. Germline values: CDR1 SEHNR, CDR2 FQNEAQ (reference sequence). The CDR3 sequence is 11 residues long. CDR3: CAHIGPGELFF.

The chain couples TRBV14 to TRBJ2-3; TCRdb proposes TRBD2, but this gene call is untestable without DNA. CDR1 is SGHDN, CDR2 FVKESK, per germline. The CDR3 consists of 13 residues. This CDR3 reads CASSPRVAGTQYF.

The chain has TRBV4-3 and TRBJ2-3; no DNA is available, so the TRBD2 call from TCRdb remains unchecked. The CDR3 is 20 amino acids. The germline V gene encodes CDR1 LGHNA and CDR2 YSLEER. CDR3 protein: CASSQVLAGGRVVQADTQYF.

The CDR3 region is CASEPQGRVGNTIYF. The chain links TRBV6-1 to TRBJ1-3; the TCRdb call, TRBD1, lacks DNA for checking. Germline CDR1 is MNHNS and CDR2 is SASEGT. The CDR3 sequence is 15 residues long.

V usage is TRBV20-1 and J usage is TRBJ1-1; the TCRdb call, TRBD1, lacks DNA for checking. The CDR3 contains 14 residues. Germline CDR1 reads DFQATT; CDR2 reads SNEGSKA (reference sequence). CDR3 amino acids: CSASIRSHDTEAFF.